Presented here are 8 T cell receptor beta chains from one specimen sequenced in a study of CD8 T cells in ankylosing spondylitis (dated by TCRdb to 2015 to 2018). The method behind the library was 5' RACE. The reads were generated on an Illumina HiSeq 2500. The raw public data were reprocessed by TCRdb itself: fastp quality trimming at Q25, MiXCR clonotype calling, in-frame beta chains only. CDR3 protein duplicates are merged, each entry listing the most common genes and DNA. Recorded for this sample are some 92,000 distinct CDR3 sequences; about 27% of them occurred a single time. The ten most abundant clones make up around three fifths of the sample. The source material was blood, either unsorted or a sorted T cell fraction (not recorded which). Receptor source: a male donor with ankylosing spondylitis or in good health (not recorded which).

V and J are TRBV5-1 and TRBJ1-1; D call uncertain. V was shortened by 4 bases and J by 8 bases, with 12 bases between the two germline ends. Per the germline V gene, CDR1 is SGHRS and CDR2 is YFSETQ. The CDR3 contains 12 residues. CDR3 sequence reads: CASSPEGDEAFF. As DNA, the CDR3 is TGCGCCAGCAGCCCGGAGGGAGACGAAGCTTTCTTT.

The chain joins TRBV10-3 to TRBJ1-6, with D possibly TRBD1 on 5 matching bases. V lost 7 bases, J lost 3 bases, and 7 bases lay in between. The length of the CDR3 is 13 residues. From germline, CDR1 is ENHRY and CDR2 SYGVKD. CDR3 coding DNA: TGTGCCATCACAGGGAACTATAATTCACCCCTCCACTTT. It translates to CAITGNYNSPLHF.

This clonotype was counted a few times. The chain employs TRBV20-1 and TRBJ2-1, with 13 bases identical to TRBD2. V lost 2 bases to trimming and J lost 9 bases; unmatched junction nucleotides: 4. CDR3 size: 14 residues. Per germline, CDR1 DFQATT and CDR2 SNEGSKA (reference sequence). The CDR3 nucleotides read TGCAGTGCTAGAACTAGCGGGAGGGCCGGTGAGCAGTTCTTC. Translation: CSARTSGRAGEQFF.

The chain links TRBV2 to TRBJ2-3; D not resolved. The V gene lost 5 bases and the J gene lost 6 bases, with 12 bases spanning the gap. Germline CDR1 is SNHLY and CDR2 is FYNNEI. The CDR3 runs 13 residues. The CDR3 is CASSRTLGDTQYF. The DNA for the CDR3 is TGTGCCAGCAGTCGGACCCTCGGGGATACGCAGTATTTT. Filled out from reference TRBV2 and TRBJ2-3, the complete variable domain reads EPEVTQTPSHQVTQMGQEVILRCVPISNHLYFYWYRQILGQKVEFLVSFYNNEISEKSEIFDDQFSVERPDGSNFTLKIRSTKLEDSAMYFCASSRTLGDTQYFGPGTRLTVL.

This clonotype has at least ten counts. This CDR3 is CASSWDPNPYNEQFF. The CDR3 DNA is TGTGCCAGCAGCTGGGACCCTAACCCCTACAATGAGCAGTTCTTC. This chain connects TRBV5-6 to TRBJ2-1; D is possibly TRBD1 or TRBD2 (5 bases each). V lost 3 bases and J 2 bases, leaving 12 bases between the germline ends. Looked up from germline, CDR1 is SGHDT and CDR2 is YYEEEE. The CDR3 runs 15 residues.

This clonotype has just a few counts. This chain uses TRBV5-1 with TRBJ2-2, with a possible D match to TRBD2 (6 bases). The CDR3 length is 15 residues. Trimming left V 7 bases short and J 3 bases short, with 16 bases between. Germline V lookup: CDR1 SGHRS, CDR2 YFSETQ. CDR3 nucleotide sequence: TGCGCCAGCGCCGGCGGGGCGGGACACACCGGGGAGCTGTTTTTT. Its protein product is CASAGGAGHTGELFF.

V is TRBV7-6 and J is TRBJ2-3; D is unresolved. From germline, CDR1 is SGHVS and CDR2 FNYEAQ. This CDR3 is 11 amino acids long. The ends were cut back, 1 base at V and 10 bases at J, with 6 bases in the middle. The CDR3 spells CASSLVGSQYF. The CDR3 DNA follows: TGTGCCAGCAGCTTAGTGGGTTCGCAGTATTTT. Full variable domain (missing parts from reference TRBV7-6 and TRBJ2-3): GAGVSQSPRYKVTKRGQDVALRCDPISGHVSLYWYRQALGQGPEFLTYFNYEAQQDKSGLPNDRFSAERPEGSISTLTIQRTEQRDSAMYRCASSLVGSQYFGPGTRLTVL.

The table lists this clonotype with a count of one. The genes are TRBV5-4 and TRBJ1-4, with D uncertain. The CDR3 consists of 15 residues. The ends were cut back, 4 bases at V and 8 bases at J, with 18 bases in the middle. Germline loops: CDR1 SGHNT, CDR2 YYREEE (reference sequence). The CDR3 DNA follows: TGTGCCAGCAGCCGCGGAGCCGGGATGTTGGAAAAACTGTTTTTT. This encodes CASSRGAGMLEKLFF. The variable domain in full, with the rest retrieved from reference TRBV5-4 and TRBJ1-4, is ETGVTQSPTHLIKTRGQQVTLRCSSQSGHNTVSWYQQALGQGPQFIFQYYREEENGRGNFPPRFSGLQFPNYSSELNVNALELDDSALYLCASSRGAGMLEKLFFGSGTQLSVL.